The T cell receptor beta chain described here comes from a study of T-cell memory formation after mild COVID-19. Notes on the study in general: Confirmation was lacking for SARS-CoV-2 specificity of second-wave clones that peaked on day 37. That cross-reactive memory joined was suggested by some responding clones appearing in pre-infection memory.

5'RACE, which relied on constant-segment primers, yielded TCR alpha and TCR beta cDNA libraries carrying sample barcodes and UMIs. Using its own MiXCR run on the 5' RACE reads, TCRdb lists one record per CDR3 protein. The data hold approximately 290,000 distinct CDR3 sequences, with roughly a fifth observed a single time. Concerning this clonotype: Its antigen is not identified.

Deletions cut 5 bases from V and 2 bases from J, with 9 bases between. Germline V CDR1 and CDR2: SEHNR, FQNEAQ (reference sequence). This CDR3 comprises 13 residues. Sequencing was done on a sample of PBMCs or a T cell subset sorted from them (not recorded which). The rearrangement uses TRBV7-9 and TRBJ2-5, with D maybe TRBD2 (5 bases). The origin of this receptor is a man aged 18-30 years who had mild COVID-19 (a few samples of this study predate the infection). Cell type and time point are not known. The CDR3: CASSLKRQETQYF. CDR3 coding DNA: TGTGCCAGCAGCCTAAAGCGGCAAGAGACCCAGTACTTC. Filled out from reference TRBV7-9 and TRBJ2-5, the complete variable domain reads DTGVSQNPRHKITKRGQNVTFRCDPISEHNRLYWYRQTLGQGPEFLTYFQNEAQLEKSRLLSDRFSAERPKGSFSTLEIQRTEQGDSAMYLCASSLKRQETQYFGPGTRLLVL.